This is a list of T cell receptor beta chains from one sample in a study of blood T cell repertoires in COVID-19. TCRdb's table, derived via immunoSEQ multiplex PCR, lists solely in-frame clones and lacks some. Among some 82,000 clones, over 70% were seen once, and the ten largest hold around two fifths. The sample was peripheral blood. The receptor set was obtained from a man aged 80 or over with active or convalescent COVID-19. CDR3s include the opening cysteine and the closing phenylalanine or tryptophan. The D gene is left open where the match is weak. The listing skips clone size in some rows; elsewhere it reads once, few, many or a size class.

j_call | v_call | clone_size | d_call | cdr3_aa | cdr3_nt
TRBJ2-7 | TRBV11-2 | - | TRBD1 | CASSFSGGHSPYEQYF | TGTGCCAGCAGCTTTTCAGGGGGCCATTCACCCTACGAGCAGTACTTC
TRBJ1-4 | TRBV5-5 | - | - | CASSLGVVWREKLFF | TGTGCCAGCAGCTTGGGGGTGGTTTGGAGGGAAAAACTGTTTTTT
TRBJ2-3 | TRBV11-3 | - | TRBD2 | CASSSRGSGGTDTQYF | TGTGCCAGCAGCTCGAGGGGCAGCGGGGGCACAGATACGCAGTATTTT
TRBJ2-2 | TRBV4-3 | - | TRBD2 | CASSQEPAAGGLFF | TGCGCCAGCAGCCAAGAGCCGGCCGCGGGAGGGCTGTTTTTT
TRBJ2-1 | TRBV10-3 | once | TRBD2 | CAIARAGERNNEQFF | TGTGCCATCGCTAGAGCGGGAGAGAGGAACAATGAGCAGTTCTTC
TRBJ2-4 | TRBV5-1 | - | TRBD1 | CASSLSYRGQKNIQYF | TGCGCCAGCAGCTTAAGTTATCGGGGACAGAAAAACATTCAGTACTTC
TRBJ1-1 | TRBV7-3 | - | TRBD1 | CASSLSDRGRMNTEAFF | TGTGCCAGCAGCTTATCCGACAGGGGGCGAATGAACACTGAAGCTTTCTTT
TRBJ2-3 | TRBV7-9 | - | - | CASSLDRGGTDTQYF | TGTGCCAGCAGCTTAGACCGCGGGGGCACAGATACGCAGTATTTT
TRBJ1-4 | TRBV6-5 | - | TRBD1 | CASREDRGVEKLFF | TGTGCCAGCAGGGAGGACAGGGGTGTCGAAAAACTGTTTTTT
TRBJ2-7 | TRBV27 | once | - | CASSFAGNYEQYF | TGTGCCAGCAGTTTTGCGGGAAACTACGAGCAGTACTTC
TRBJ2-1 | TRBV4-1 | - | - | CASSQEQGRYNEQFF | TGCGCCAGCAGCCAAGAGCAGGGGAGATACAATGAGCAGTTCTTC
TRBJ2-7 | TRBV20-1 | - | TRBD2 | CSASPTSGPSYEQYF | TGCAGTGCTAGTCCGACTAGCGGGCCCTCCTACGAGCAGTACTTC
TRBJ1-1 | TRBV28 | - | TRBD1 | CASRDTGGGYTEAFF | TGTGCCAGCAGAGATACAGGGGGCGGCTACACTGAAGCTTTCTTT
TRBJ1-1 | TRBV5-1 | few | - | CASSLAGGIVNTEAFF | TGCGCCAGCAGCTTGGCTGGAGGCATAGTGAACACTGAAGCTTTCTTT